The clone carrying this T cell receptor beta chain occurred many times. CDR1 SGHNT and CDR2 YENEEA come from the germline V gene. This CDR3 contains 15 residues. The V end was cut by 5 bases, the J end by 0 bases, with 12 bases between. Samples came from axillary lymph nodes draining the breast cancer. This record belongs to a study of breast tumors, draining lymph nodes, adjacent tissues. TCRdb re-derived calls from the multiplex PCR reads in MiXCR, one entry per CDR3 protein. Here the sample spans fewer than 300,000 distinct CDR3 sequences, roughly 32% being singletons. Sequenced material: axillary lymph node tissue. This TCR derives from a female donor with breast cancer. Some clones in this sample may be carry-over from other donors' samples. The V and J genes are TRBV11-3 and TRBJ2-3; the D gene is possibly TRBD2 (6 bases). The CDR3 loop is CASSPPGLSTDTQYF. CDR3 bases: TGTGCCAGCAGCCCTCCGGGACTGAGCACAGATACGCAGTATTTT.